Listed here are 30 T cell receptor beta chains from one sample, sequenced in a study of blood T cell repertoires in COVID-19. The assay was immunoSEQ multiplex PCR, and TCRdb's table has in-frame clones only and misses some. The sample consists of roughly 400,000 clones, 70% to 90% of them appearing once. Sequenced sample: PBMCs or T cells enriched from blood (not recorded which). Receptors originate from a young woman who had been exposed to COVID-19.

This clone was picked up one time. The chain links TRBV4-3 to TRBJ2-5; D may be TRBD2 (5 bases). The V and J ends lost 4 bases and 0 bases respectively, with 12 bases between them. Germline V gene data show CDR1 as LGHNA and CDR2 as YSLEER. There are 15 residues in the CDR3. The CDR3: CASSPLPGNQETQYF. CDR3 DNA: TGCGCCAGCAGCCCCCTCCCGGGGAACCAAGAGACCCAGTACTTC.

The chain uses TRBV5-1 and TRBJ1-2; TRBD1 is a possible D gene (5 bases). V lost 2 bases to trimming and J lost 5 bases, with 16 bases between them. Germline CDR1 reads SGHRS; CDR2 reads YFSETQ. CDR3 length: 15 amino acids. The CDR3 DNA reads TGCGCCAGCAGCTTAAGGCGGGACCAAGGGTATGGCTACACCTTC. This encodes CASSLRRDQGYGYTF.

The V and J genes are TRBV19 and TRBJ1-4; 7 nucleotides line up with TRBD1. Trimming at V came to 5 bases and at J to 13 bases, leaving 7 bases not matched to a gene. The CDR3 contains 12 residues. Germline V CDR1 and CDR2: LNHDA, SQIVND (reference sequence). The CDR3 region is CASSVRDSPLFF. CDR3 nucleotide sequence: TGTGCCAGTAGTGTACGGGACAGCCCACTGTTTTTT.

The V gene is TRBV18, the J gene TRBJ1-2; weak D call: TRBD1 (5 bases). Trimming pared 0 bases from V and 4 bases from J, leaving 12 bases between. The CDR3 length is 15 residues. CDR1 is KGHSH and CDR2 is LQKENI in the germline V gene. DNA for the CDR3: TGTGCCAGCTCACCACCAGCGGGTAGGGGCTATGGCTACACCTTC. This sequence encodes CASSPPAGRGYGYTF.

This clone appeared once. V and J are TRBV15 and TRBJ2-3; the match to TRBD2 covers 10 bases. Looked up from germline, CDR1 is LNHNV and CDR2 is YYDKDF (reference sequence). The V and J ends lost 0 bases and 6 bases, in that order; junction bases with no gene match: 6. CDR3 length equals 16 residues. The CDR3 reads CATSRDGLAVADTQYF. The CDR3 DNA sequence: TGTGCCACCAGCAGAGACGGACTAGCGGTGGCGGATACGCAGTATTTT. Complete variable domain (other parts from reference TRBV15 and TRBJ2-3): DAMVIQNPRYQVTQFGKPVTLSCSQTLNHNVMYWYQQKSSQAPKLLFHYYDKDFNNEADTPDNFQSRRPNTSFCFLDIRSPGLGDTAMYLCATSRDGLAVADTQYFGPGTRLTVL.

The chain is built from TRBV5-1 and TRBJ1-2; unclear D gene. The V end was cut by 5 bases, the J end by 8 bases, with 13 bases between. The CDR3 is 12 residues long. Germline V lookup: CDR1 SGHRS, CDR2 YFSETQ. The DNA of the CDR3 is TGCGCCAGCAGTAACGATCTGAGGGGCTACACCTTC. Amino acids: CASSNDLRGYTF. The full variable domain, completed using reference TRBV5-1 and TRBJ1-2, is KAGVTQTPRYLIKTRGQQVTLSCSPISGHRSVSWYQQTPGQGLQFLFEYFSETQRNKGNFPGRFSGRQFSNSRSEMNVSTLELGDSALYLCASSNDLRGYTFGSGTRLTVV.

V gene TRBV11-2 combines with J gene TRBJ1-6; 9 bases agree with TRBD1. With V trimmed by 1 base and J by 10 bases, 8 bases remained unmatched. Germline CDR1 SGHAT, CDR2 FQNNGV. CDR3 length equals 16 residues. The CDR3 loop reads CASSLGDRALGSPLHF. The CDR3 nucleotides are TGTGCCAGCAGCTTAGGGGACAGGGCACTCGGATCACCCCTCCACTTT.

This chain uses TRBV29-1 with TRBJ2-1; 8 nucleotides match TRBD2. V dropped 2 bases and J dropped 12; count of bases not matched to a gene: 15. Germline V gene sequence: CDR1 SQVTM, CDR2 ANQGSEA. The CDR3 extends over 15 amino acids. This chain's CDR3 is CSVEWGSGGPGRQFF. The CDR3 nucleotides read TGCAGCGTTGAATGGGGGAGCGGGGGCCCCGGGCGGCAGTTCTTC.

This clone was found a few times. This chain uses TRBV6-5 with TRBJ1-3, with 7 bases that match TRBD1. This CDR3 has 14 amino acids. Germline V gene sequence: CDR1 MNHEY, CDR2 SVGAGI. Losses at the gene ends were 10 bases for V and 0 bases for J; bases not matched to a gene: 6. The DNA of the CDR3 is TGTGCCATCGCGGACAGGAGCTCTGGAAACACCATATATTTT. Residues: CAIADRSSGNTIYF.

J is TRBJ1-2 and V is TRBV7-8, with 7 nucleotides matching TRBD1. Germline CDR1 SGHVS, CDR2 FQNEAQ. V was pared by 1 base and J by 4 bases, with 9 bases of the junction left unmatched. The CDR3 covers 16 residues. The DNA for the CDR3 is TGTGCCAGCAGCTTAGAAGGAACAGGGGACGCCTATGGCTACACCTTC. This encodes CASSLEGTGDAYGYTF.

The chain employs TRBV4-1 and TRBJ1-2, with D uncertain. Trimming shortened V by 0 bases and J by 0 bases, and 11 bases separated the two germline ends. CDR3 size: 16 residues. Germline V gives CDR1 MGHRA, CDR2 YSYEKL. The chain's CDR3 is CASSQEPTQTNYGYTF. The CDR3 nucleotides read TGCGCCAGCAGCCAAGAACCGACACAAACTAACTATGGCTACACCTTC.

The V gene is TRBV30, the J gene TRBJ2-1; no definite D call. The CDR3 loop spans 11 amino acids. Germline CDR1 reads GTSNPN; CDR2 reads SVGIG (reference sequence). The germline V and J ends were trimmed by 3 bases and 12 bases, with 12 bases remaining between them. In DNA form, the CDR3 reads TGTGCCTGGAGGGGCGAAATTGGGCAGTTCTTC. This gives the protein CAWRGEIGQFF.

The rearrangement joins TRBV9 to TRBJ2-4; D not certain. Germline-derived CDR1 and CDR2 are SGDLS and YYNGEE. Trimming shortened V by 3 bases and J by 5 bases, and 18 bases separated the two germline ends. There are 16 residues in the CDR3. The CDR3 sequence: CASSGQASPPENIQYF. CDR3 sequence (DNA): TGTGCCAGCAGCGGGCAAGCGTCCCCTCCGGAAAACATTCAGTACTTC.

Only a few counts were recorded for this clone. The chain has TRBV19 and TRBJ1-5, with 8 bases aligning to TRBD1. Trimming at V came to 6 bases and at J to 5 bases, leaving 0 bases not matched to a gene. The germline CDR1 and CDR2 sequences are LNHDA and SQIVND (reference sequence). The CDR3 spans 12 residues. CDR3 nucleotide sequence: TGTGCCAGTAGGACAGGGGATCAGCCCCAGCATTTT. This translates into CASRTGDQPQHF.

The chain employs TRBV29-1 and TRBJ2-7; possible D gene TRBD2, 5 bases. Germline V gene lookup returns CDR1 SQVTM and CDR2 ANQGSEA. This CDR3 is built from 13 residues. Trimming removed 7 bases from V and 2 bases from J, with 15 bases in between. CDR3 sequence: CSAEGDEAYEQYF. In DNA form, the CDR3 reads TGCAGCGCCGAGGGCGACGAAGCCTACGAGCAGTACTTC.

The chain is built from TRBV5-8 and TRBJ1-2; 11 nucleotides line up with TRBD1. The CDR3 loop spans 15 amino acids. Germline trimming cut 7 bases from V and 4 bases from J; bases unmatched to any gene: 9. Per the germline V gene, CDR1 is SGHTS and CDR2 is YDEGEE. In DNA, the CDR3 is TGTGCCAGCGCATCACAAGGACAGGGGGCCTATGGCTACACCTTC. This encodes CASASQGQGAYGYTF.

The genes are TRBV29-1 and TRBJ2-2; 7 positions agree with TRBD2. The CDR3 runs 16 residues. The germline V gene encodes CDR1 SQVTM and CDR2 ANQGSEA. J lost 4 bases, V lost 4 bases, and 12 bases had no gene match. The CDR3: CSVVGAGSAGTGELFF. Written as DNA, the CDR3 is TGCAGCGTTGTAGGAGCGGGAAGCGCGGGCACCGGGGAGCTGTTTTTT.

A remark on this clone: The sample has other DNA sequences that encode this CDR3 too. The chain employs TRBV28 and TRBJ2-1, with no clear D. The CDR3 loop spans 12 amino acids. V shed 3 bases and J shed 5 bases, with 5 bases lying between them. Germline lookup yields CDR1 MDHEN and CDR2 SYDVKM. The CDR3 sequence is CASSFPNNEQFF. CDR3 in DNA: TGTGCCAGCAGTTTCCCAAACAATGAGCAGTTCTTC.

This chain connects TRBV3-1 (or the pseudogene TRBV3-2) to TRBJ2-6, with 8 positions matching TRBD1. Unmatched junction bases numbered 6, after V lost 3 bases and J lost 2 bases. The CDR3 loop spans 17 amino acids. Germline V lookup: CDR1 LGHDT, CDR2 YNNKEL (reference sequence). The CDR3 bases are TGTGCCAGCAGCCACCCCGGACAGGGACCTGGGGCCAACGTCCTGACTTTC. Translating gives CASSHPGQGPGANVLTF.

The V and J genes are TRBV28 and TRBJ2-5, with 9 positions matching TRBD1. Germline-derived CDR1 and CDR2 are MDHEN and SYDVKM. V was pared by 2 bases and J by 6 bases, with 19 bases of the junction left unmatched. The CDR3 spans 19 residues. The CDR3 DNA follows: TGTGCCAGCAGTTTAATAGACGGATCAACAGGGGGCGATTTTAAGACCCAGTACTTC. The encoded protein is CASSLIDGSTGGDFKTQYF.

This chain joins TRBV19 and TRBJ1-1, with TRBD1 matching over 7 bases. The CDR3 totals 14 residues. V was pared by 1 base and J by 9 bases, with 8 bases of the junction left unmatched. Germline-derived CDR1 and CDR2 are LNHDA and SQIVND (reference sequence). DNA of the CDR3: TGTGCCAGTAGTATAGCGGAGGCGACAGGGCAAGCTTTCTTT. Amino acids: CASSIAEATGQAFF.

As concerns this clone: At one end the junction does not follow the germline gene, possibly because of a read error. The J gene is TRBJ2-7, the V gene TRBV6-5, with TRBD1 matching over 10 bases. The germline V gene has CDR1 MNHEY and CDR2 SVGAGI. This CDR3 is 14 amino acids long. DNA of the CDR3: TGTGCCAGCAGTCAAACCGGGACAGGGGCCTTCCCTTTCTTC. Its translation is CASSQTGTGAFPFF.

The chain employs TRBV6-5 and TRBJ2-7, with 8 bases aligning to TRBD2. The trim removed 6 bases at V and 5 bases at J, leaving 9 bases unmatched. Germline V CDR1 and CDR2: MNHEY, SVGAGI. The CDR3 consists of 14 residues. The CDR3 here is CASSIIGLAHEQYF. The CDR3 DNA reads TGTGCCAGCAGCATAATAGGACTAGCCCACGAGCAGTACTTC.

The chain carries TRBV16 and TRBJ2-1; TRBD2 matches 10 bases. The CDR3 spans 16 residues. Germline V gene sequence: CDR1 KGHSY, CDR2 FQNENV. Trimming took 4 bases from V and 6 from J; bases not matched to a gene: 9. For the CDR3, the DNA is TGTGCCAGCAGCCCAGCGGGGGGGCCAATCTTCAATGAGCAGTTCTTC. This encodes CASSPAGGPIFNEQFF.

The V gene is TRBV5-4, the J gene TRBJ2-1; 8 bases are shared with TRBD2. V trimming: 0 bases; J trimming: 6 bases; junction bases outside the gene matches: 5. CDR3 size: 15 residues. CDR1 and CDR2 from the germline V gene are SGHNT and YYREEE (reference sequence). CDR3: CASSLVAGGVNEQFF. CDR3 nucleotide sequence: TGTGCCAGCAGCTTGGTTGCGGGAGGCGTCAATGAGCAGTTCTTC.

The rearrangement uses TRBV5-6 and TRBJ2-2; D not resolved. Trimming removed 4 bases from V and 6 bases from J, with 10 bases in between. This CDR3 contains 13 residues. Germline CDR1 and CDR2: SGHDT and YYEEEE. The CDR3 sequence is CASSQPQAGELFF. As DNA, the CDR3 is TGTGCCAGCAGCCAACCGCAGGCCGGGGAGCTGTTTTTT.

The chain joins TRBV5-1 to TRBJ2-7, with 7 nucleotides matching TRBD1. This CDR3 comprises 14 residues. Germline CDR1 reads SGHRS; CDR2 reads YFSETQ. J was trimmed by 3 bases and V by 4 bases; bases with no gene match: 7. For the CDR3, the DNA is TGCGCCAGCAGCACAGGACAGGAGAACTACGAGCAGTACTTC. This encodes CASSTGQENYEQYF.

This clone was recorded only once. The V gene is TRBV5-1, the J gene TRBJ2-7, with D possibly matching TRBD1 (6 bases). The ends were cut back, 2 bases at V and 2 bases at J, with 11 bases in the middle. The CDR3 runs 14 residues. CDR1 is SGHRS, CDR2 YFSETQ, per germline. The CDR3 DNA reads as TGCGCCAGCAGCTTCCTACAGGGTACCTACGAGCAGTACTTC. It is translated as CASSFLQGTYEQYF.

In DNA form, the CDR3 reads TGTGCTAGTGGTCTACTCAATCAGCCCCAGCATTTT. Amino acids: CASGLLNQPQHF. The rearrangement uses TRBV12-5 and TRBJ1-5; D remains ambiguous. Trimming shortened V by 5 bases and J by 3 bases, and 5 bases separated the two germline ends. The germline CDR1 and CDR2 sequences are LGHNT and FRNRAP. The CDR3 runs 12 residues.

V and J are TRBV9 and TRBJ2-7, with 11 nucleotides matching TRBD2. V lost 4 bases, J lost 4 bases, and 4 bases stayed unmatched. The CDR3 is 14 amino acids. Germline-derived CDR1 and CDR2 are SGDLS and YYNGEE. The CDR3 reads CASSTTSGGYEQYF. In DNA, the CDR3 is TGTGCCAGCAGCACAACTAGCGGGGGTTACGAGCAGTACTTC.